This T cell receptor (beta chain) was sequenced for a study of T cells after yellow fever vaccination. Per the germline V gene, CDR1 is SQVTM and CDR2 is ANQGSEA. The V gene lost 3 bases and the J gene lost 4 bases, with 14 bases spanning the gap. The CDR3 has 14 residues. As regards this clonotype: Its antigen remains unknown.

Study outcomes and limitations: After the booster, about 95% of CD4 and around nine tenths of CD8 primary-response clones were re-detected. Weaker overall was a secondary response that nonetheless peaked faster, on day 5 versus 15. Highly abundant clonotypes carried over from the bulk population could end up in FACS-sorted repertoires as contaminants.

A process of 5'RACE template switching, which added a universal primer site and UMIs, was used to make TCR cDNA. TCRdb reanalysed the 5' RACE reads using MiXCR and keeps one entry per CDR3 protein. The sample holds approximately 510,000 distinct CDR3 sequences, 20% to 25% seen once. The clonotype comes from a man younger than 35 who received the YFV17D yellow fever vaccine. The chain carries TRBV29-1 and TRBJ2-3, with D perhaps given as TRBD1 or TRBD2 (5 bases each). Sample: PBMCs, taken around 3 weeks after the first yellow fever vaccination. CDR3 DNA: TGCAGCGTTGAGCAGGGTGGGAGACCAGATACGCAGTATTTT. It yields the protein CSVEQGGRPDTQYF.